This T cell receptor beta chain was identified during a study of T-cell memory formation after mild COVID-19. Study findings and constraints: The pre-infection memory compartment contained some responding clones, suggesting cross-reactive memory joined.

Germline-derived CDR1 and CDR2 are SGHVS and FQNEAQ. Germline trimming cut 1 base from V and 13 bases from J; bases unmatched to any gene: 5. This CDR3 has 12 residues. Barcoded TCR alpha and TCR beta cDNA libraries with UMIs came from 5'RACE using constant-segment primers. TCRdb re-derived calls from the 5' RACE reads in MiXCR, one entry per CDR3 protein. The table records 190,000 or so distinct CDR3 sequences, 20% to 25% of them present only once. As regards this clonotype: Its antigen is unknown.

The sequencing input was PBMCs or a T cell subset sorted from them (not recorded which). The chain recombines TRBV7-8 with TRBJ2-7; 9 positions match TRBD1. The sequence was collected from an adult woman who had mild COVID-19 (a few samples of this study predate the infection). Cell type and time point are not known. The CDR3 loop reads CASSLGDRAHYF. DNA for the CDR3: TGTGCCAGCAGCTTAGGGGACAGGGCCCATTACTTC.